Shown below are 28 T cell receptor beta chains from a single sample sequenced in a study of shared clonotypes between healthy human individuals. Measured with immunoSEQ multiplex PCR; TCRdb has only the in-frame clones, and not every one. The table lists under 2.5 million clones, around 90% of them singletons. Sample: naive CD4+ T cells from PBMCs. Subset described: CD45RA+ positively selected. The receptors were sampled from a man aged 18 to 35 in good health. Some clones in this sample may be carry-over from other donors' samples.

V gene TRBV2 combines with J gene TRBJ1-1; 9 positions match TRBD1. Germline V lookup: CDR1 SNHLY, CDR2 FYNNEI. This CDR3 region has 14 residues. V lost 5 bases, J lost 4 bases, and 5 bases stayed unmatched. The CDR3 sequence is CASSRGTGITEAFF. CDR3 sequence (DNA): TGTGCCAGCAGTCGCGGGACAGGGATCACTGAAGCTTTCTTT.

In the case of this clone: Other DNA sequences in this sample translate to the same CDR3. The rearrangement uses TRBV28 and TRBJ2-1; 7 nucleotides align to TRBD1. The CDR3 extends over 16 amino acids. V lost 4 bases to trimming and J lost 1 base; unmatched junction nucleotides: 7. Germline CDR1 and CDR2: MDHEN and SYDVKM. Here the CDR3 DNA reads TGTGCCAGCAGTTCCCCGGGCAGGGGGTCCTACAATGAGCAGTTCTTC. This translates into CASSSPGRGSYNEQFF.

The rearrangement joins TRBV14 to TRBJ1-4; D unclear. The length of the CDR3 is 15 residues. Germline assignment: CDR1 SGHDN and CDR2 FVKESK. V lost 1 base and J lost 3, with 9 bases in between. DNA for the CDR3: TGTGCCAGCAGCCAAGTCGGGAGACCTAATGAAAAACTGTTTTTT. The encoded protein is CASSQVGRPNEKLFF.

The chain combines TRBV7-9 with TRBJ1-4, with TRBD1 as a possible D gene (6 bases). Trimming pared 0 bases from V and 11 bases from J, leaving 13 bases between. The CDR3 covers 14 residues. Germline V gene data show CDR1 as SEHNR and CDR2 as FQNEAQ (reference sequence). Written as DNA, the CDR3 is TGTGCCAGCAGCTTAGCAGGACAGCCTTCCAAACTGTTTTTT. It specifies CASSLAGQPSKLFF.

This chain connects TRBV6-5 to TRBJ2-5, with a possible D match to TRBD1 (5 bases). Germline values: CDR1 MNHEY, CDR2 SVGAGI. V lost 6 bases and J 2 bases, leaving 13 bases between the germline ends. CDR3 size: 14 residues. The CDR3 DNA sequence: TGTGCCAGCAGCCGAACGACAGTACAAGAGACCCAGTACTTC. It is translated as CASSRTTVQETQYF.

The V gene is TRBV7-9, the J gene TRBJ1-2; TRBD1 agrees at 9 bases. CDR1 is SEHNR and CDR2 is FQNEAQ in the germline V gene (reference sequence). The CDR3 sequence is 15 residues long. The V gene end was trimmed by 1 base and the J gene end by 8 bases; junction bases not matched to a gene: 8. The CDR3 here is CASSLEEVGQGGYTF. CDR3 nucleotides: TGTGCCAGCAGCTTAGAAGAGGTGGGACAGGGAGGCTACACCTTC.

This clone was found once. The chain links TRBV6-1 to TRBJ2-1, with TRBD2 matching over 7 bases. The CDR3 contains 14 residues. The ends lost 8 bases at V and 3 bases at J; junction bases unmatched: 7. CDR1 and CDR2 from the germline V gene are MNHNS and SASEGT. CDR3 in DNA: TGTGCCAGCGGAGCGGGATGGGGCTACAATGAGCAGTTCTTC. This encodes CASGAGWGYNEQFF.

The rearrangement uses TRBV2 and TRBJ1-2, with D possibly matching TRBD1 (5 bases). There are 14 residues in the CDR3. Per the germline V gene, CDR1 is SNHLY and CDR2 is FYNNEI. V was clipped by 11 bases and J by 4 bases, with 20 bases between them. CDR3 sequence (DNA): TGTGCCGGGGCCCGTGGGCTGAGTGGCTATGGCTACACCTTC. Residues: CAGARGLSGYGYTF.

This clone appeared a single time. Other nucleotide sequences in the sample specify the same CDR3. The J gene is TRBJ1-1, the V gene TRBV7-3; tentatively, D is TRBD1 (6 bases). Germline V gene lookup returns CDR1 SGHTA and CDR2 FQGTGA. V gave up 5 bases and J gave up 4 bases, with 14 bases separating them. The CDR3 is made up of 14 amino acids. The CDR3 reads CASSPTRGGTEAFF. In DNA, the CDR3 is TGTGCCAGCAGCCCGACGCGAGGGGGCACTGAAGCTTTCTTT.

This chain uses TRBV2 with TRBJ1-4, with 9 bases that match TRBD1. The V gene end was trimmed by 6 bases and the J gene end by 7 bases; junction bases not matched to a gene: 9. Germline CDR1 reads SNHLY; CDR2 reads FYNNEI. The CDR3 is 15 amino acids. The CDR3 loop is CASRLTGGGGEKLFF. CDR3 nucleotides: TGTGCCAGCAGGTTAACAGGGGGCGGGGGTGAAAAACTGTTTTTT.

The chain uses TRBV4-1 and TRBJ2-5; D is uncertain. Germline values: CDR1 MGHRA, CDR2 YSYEKL. The CDR3 extends over 16 amino acids. Trimming removed 1 base from V and 7 bases from J, with 19 bases in between. In DNA form, the CDR3 reads TGCGCCAGCAGCCAAGGACCGCAGGCAGCCCCCGGGACCCAGTACTTC. Its translation: CASSQGPQAAPGTQYF.

This rearrangement joins TRBV7-6 to TRBJ2-6; D remains ambiguous. The CDR3 has 15 residues. In germline, CDR1 is SGHVS, CDR2 FNYEAQ. Trimming took off 2 bases at V and 2 bases at J, with 7 bases between the two ends. CDR3 coding DNA: TGTGCCAGCAGCTTAAGAGGTCCTGGGGCCAACGTCCTGACTTTC. Its translation: CASSLRGPGANVLTF.

The genes are TRBV6-6 and TRBJ1-1; the D gene is possibly TRBD1 (5 bases). Per the germline V gene, CDR1 is MNHNY and CDR2 is SVGAGI (reference sequence). V was shortened by 10 bases and J by 1 base, with 13 bases between the two germline ends. The CDR3 loop spans 13 amino acids. In DNA, the CDR3 is TGTGCCACCGCGGGACGGGGGAACACTGAAGCTTTCTTT. Its translation is CATAGRGNTEAFF.

V usage is TRBV11-2 and J usage is TRBJ2-7; 9 positions match TRBD2. This CDR3 region has 16 residues. V was clipped by 5 bases and J by 5 bases; unmatched bases: 13. CDR1 and CDR2 from the germline V gene are SGHAT and FQNNGV. The CDR3 loop reads CASSPPGRAGGHEQYF. DNA for the CDR3: TGTGCCAGCAGCCCCCCCGGAAGAGCGGGAGGCCACGAGCAGTACTTC. The whole variable domain, remainder taken from reference TRBV11-2 and TRBJ2-7, is EAGVAQSPRYKIIEKRQSVAFWCNPISGHATLYWYQQILGQGPKLLIQFQNNGVVDDSQLPKDRFSAERLKGVDSTLKIQPAKLEDSAVYLCASSPPGRAGGHEQYFGPGTRLTVT.

The rearrangement uses TRBV2 and TRBJ2-7; D gene unclear. V shed 3 bases and J shed 2 bases, with 5 bases lying between them. In germline, CDR1 is SNHLY, CDR2 FYNNEI. This CDR3 is built from 12 residues. The CDR3 region is CASSDYPYEQYF. The CDR3 nucleotides read TGTGCCAGCAGTGATTACCCCTACGAGCAGTACTTC.

This sequence joins TRBV18 and TRBJ1-1; D not certain. Germline V gives CDR1 KGHSH, CDR2 LQKENI. The CDR3 runs to 12 residues. V was trimmed by 4 bases and J by 7 bases, leaving 10 bases between them. The CDR3 protein is CASSQARDEAFF. CDR3 bases: TGTGCCAGCTCACAAGCTAGGGATGAAGCTTTCTTT.

The chain employs TRBV2 and TRBJ2-1, with D tentatively TRBD2 (5 bases). Germline V lookup: CDR1 SNHLY, CDR2 FYNNEI. The CDR3 has 14 amino acids. V was pared by 5 bases and J by 8 bases, with 16 bases between. CDR3 region: CASSPVGSLDEQFF. As DNA, the CDR3 is TGTGCCAGCAGTCCAGTGGGGAGCTTGGATGAGCAGTTCTTC.

The chain recombines TRBV6-5 with TRBJ1-2; TRBD1 matches 7 bases. Looked up from germline, CDR1 is MNHEY and CDR2 is SVGAGI. The CDR3 totals 13 residues. V lost 7 bases, J lost 4 bases, and 6 bases stayed unmatched. The CDR3 sequence is CASTTGTAYGYTF. The CDR3 DNA is TGTGCCAGCACCACCGGGACAGCCTATGGCTACACCTTC.

The chain links TRBV19 to TRBJ2-2; D is unclear. V was trimmed by 1 base and J by 6 bases, leaving 15 bases between them. Germline values: CDR1 LNHDA, CDR2 SQIVND (reference sequence). This CDR3 region has 16 residues. CDR3 residues: CASSIAPPQTPGELFF. DNA of the CDR3: TGTGCCAGTAGTATAGCCCCACCCCAGACGCCCGGGGAGCTGTTTTTT.

The chain uses TRBV7-2 and TRBJ2-7, with no clear D. CDR1 is SGHTA and CDR2 is FQGNSA in the germline V gene. V was shortened by 3 bases and J by 4 bases, with 13 bases between the two germline ends. The CDR3 extends over 14 amino acids. The CDR3 protein is CASSFLMTPYEQYF. CDR3 DNA: TGTGCCAGCAGCTTCCTTATGACACCTTACGAGCAGTACTTC.

The rearrangement uses TRBV28 and TRBJ2-7, with a tentative D call TRBD1 (6 bases). V was pared by 5 bases and J by 2 bases, with 13 bases between. This CDR3 is 14 amino acids long. Per the germline V gene, CDR1 is MDHEN and CDR2 is SYDVKM. The CDR3 reads CASSKTGPPYEQYF. DNA of the CDR3: TGTGCCAGCAGTAAGACAGGACCCCCCTACGAGCAGTACTTC.

J is TRBJ2-4 and V is TRBV28; no clear D. The CDR3 runs to 14 residues. V shed 11 bases and J shed 1 base, with 15 bases lying between them. The germline gives CDR1 MDHEN, CDR2 SYDVKM. This CDR3 is CASDSPGAKNIQYF. As DNA, the CDR3 is TGTGCCTCTGATTCCCCCGGGGCCAAAAACATTCAGTACTTC.

This chain connects TRBV15 to TRBJ2-5, with D tentatively TRBD1 (6 bases). Between the trimmed V and J ends, which lost 5 bases and 2 bases, there was a span of 15 bases. The CDR3 extends over 15 amino acids. Germline V gives CDR1 LNHNV, CDR2 YYDKDF (reference sequence). The CDR3 loop is CATSRDKGLQETQYF. CDR3 DNA sequence: TGTGCCACCAGCCGGGACAAGGGCCTTCAAGAGACCCAGTACTTC.

This chain links TRBV28 with TRBJ1-1; TRBD1 is a possible D gene (5 bases). V gave up 3 bases and J gave up 6 bases, with 11 bases separating them. CDR1 is MDHEN, CDR2 SYDVKM, per germline. The CDR3 has 13 residues. CDR3: CASSFGARAEAFF. Here the CDR3 DNA reads TGTGCCAGCAGTTTCGGGGCACGGGCTGAAGCTTTCTTT.

In DNA form, the CDR3 reads TGTGCCAGCAGCTTTCAGGGTAGGGGAGATACTGAAGCTTTCTTT. It is translated as CASSFQGRGDTEAFF. The rearrangement uses TRBV5-5 and TRBJ1-1, with D possibly TRBD1 on 5 matching bases. The germline CDR1 and CDR2 sequences are SGHKS and YYEKEE (reference sequence). V was cut by 2 bases and J by 5 bases, with 16 bases left in between. The CDR3 sequence is 15 residues long.

This clone is a singleton in its sample. V and J are TRBV18 and TRBJ2-7; 10 bases align to TRBD2. The CDR3 has 18 amino acids. Germline values: CDR1 KGHSH, CDR2 LQKENI. V was clipped by 5 bases and J by 0 bases; unmatched bases: 13. CDR3 sequence: CASSSGRVLAGFSYEQYF. The CDR3 nucleotides read TGTGCCAGCTCATCTGGTAGGGTACTAGCGGGGTTCTCCTACGAGCAGTACTTC.

This rearrangement joins TRBV2 to TRBJ2-7, with 10 nucleotides matching TRBD1. Looked up from germline, CDR1 is SNHLY and CDR2 is FYNNEI. The CDR3 has 14 residues. Losses at the gene ends were 5 bases for V and 6 bases for J; bases not matched to a gene: 7. This CDR3 is CASSPDRTGGEQYF. The CDR3 nucleotides read TGTGCCAGCAGTCCCGACCGGACAGGGGGCGAGCAGTACTTC.

The chain has TRBV28 and TRBJ1-2; TRBD1 agrees at 7 bases. Germline CDR1 and CDR2: MDHEN and SYDVKM. The CDR3 is 15 amino acids. Germline trimming cut 6 bases from V and 2 bases from J; bases unmatched to any gene: 9. In DNA form, the CDR3 reads TGTGCCAGCAGCGCAGGGGGGGTAGGGAACTATGGCTACACCTTC. Its protein product is CASSAGGVGNYGYTF.